This T cell receptor beta chain originates from a study of beta chain features in type 1 diabetes. Overall study findings and caveats: In type 1 diabetes patients, VDJ junctions had fewer insertions; deletions at these junctions were more frequent. For Type 1 diabetes patients, all four CD4+ subsets carried TCRB CDR3s that were moderately but significantly shorter.

Expressed TCRB transcripts were sequenced, since all the RNA that had been isolated was reverse transcribed. Profiling relied on immunoSEQ multiplex PCR, and the TCRdb table lists in-frame clones only, not all of them. Of hundreds of thousands of clones detected, around 16% appear once; the ten largest clones hold approximately 0.087%. CDR3 length: 15 amino acids. Germline CDR1 MNHEY, CDR2 SVGAGI. The V end was cut by 1 base, the J end by 4 bases, with 13 bases between. This clone was counted a few times. Antigen specificity is unknown. This rearrangement joins TRBV6-5 to TRBJ1-1; TRBD1 is a possible D gene (5 bases). The receptor's source is a young man in good health. The specimen was naive CD4+ T cells from blood. The CDR3 here is CASSYFKGGGTEAFF. The CDR3 nucleotides read TGTGCCAGCAGTTACTTTAAAGGCGGGGGCACTGAAGCTTTCTTT.